These 16 T cell receptor beta chains came from one sample sequenced in a study of glioma-infiltrating T cells after dendritic cell vaccination. Produced via immunoSEQ multiplex PCR; TCRdb's table is partial and in-frame only. The sample lists more than 95,000 clones, nearly 90% occurring once. Time point reported: after dendritic cell vaccination, including at tumor progression/relapse. This specimen was blood, taken after dendritic cell vaccination. The receptor set was obtained from a human donor with glioblastoma.

The chain combines TRBV6-6 with TRBJ1-5; a weak D match, TRBD1 (6 bases). CDR3 length: 12 amino acids. Looked up from germline, CDR1 is MNHNY and CDR2 is SVGAGI (reference sequence). Trimming removed 5 bases at V and 7 bases at J, with 9 bases between. DNA for the CDR3: TGTGCCAGCAGTGGGGGGGCACAGCCCCAGCATTTT. Protein sequence: CASSGGAQPQHF.

This rearrangement joins TRBV10-3 to TRBJ1-3; no clear D gene. There are 14 residues in the CDR3. The germline gives CDR1 ENHRY, CDR2 SYGVKD. V lost 5 bases, J lost 0 bases, and 8 bases lay in between. The CDR3 DNA reads as TGTGCCATCAGTCAGGCGAGCTCTGGAAACACCATATATTTT. Amino acid sequence: CAISQASSGNTIYF.

The chain employs TRBV30 and TRBJ1-1, with D possibly being TRBD1 (6 bases). The germline V gene has CDR1 GTSNPN and CDR2 SVGIG (reference sequence). The CDR3 is made up of 15 amino acids. V lost 0 bases and J lost 1, with 12 bases in between. The CDR3 nucleotides are TGTGCCTGGAGTGTAAGCGCAGGGGCGAACACTGAAGCTTTCTTT. Protein product: CAWSVSAGANTEAFF. Together with reference TRBV30 and TRBJ1-1, the CDR3 gives the full variable domain: SQTIHQWPATLVQPVGSPLSLECTVEGTSNPNLYWYRQAAGRGLQLLFYSVGIGQISSEVPQNLSASRPQDRQFILSSKKLLLSDSGFYLCAWSVSAGANTEAFFGQGTRLTVV.

V and J are TRBV5-6 and TRBJ1-1; 7 nucleotides align to TRBD1. The CDR3 has 14 amino acids. With 5 bases clipped from V and 2 bases from J, the junction kept 6 bases outside the gene matches. CDR1 is SGHDT, CDR2 YYEEEE, per germline. CDR3 in amino acids: CASSPRGVNTEAFF. The DNA of the CDR3 is TGTGCCAGCAGTCCCAGGGGGGTAAACACTGAAGCTTTCTTT. The full variable domain, in which reference TRBV5-6 and TRBJ1-1 provide the parts outside the CDR3, is DAGVTQSPTHLIKTRGQQVTLRCSPKSGHDTVSWYQQALGQGPQFIFQYYEEEERQRGNFPDRFSGHQFPNYSSELNVNALLLGDSALYLCASSPRGVNTEAFFGQGTRLTVV.

The chain couples TRBV10-3 to TRBJ1-1; D is undetermined. This CDR3 is built from 14 residues. Germline CDR1 and CDR2: ENHRY and SYGVKD. Trimming removed 6 bases at V and 5 bases at J, with 16 bases between. The CDR3 DNA reads as TGTGCCATCAGACGACCCGGGGTGGGTACTGAAGCTTTCTTT. It codes for CAIRRPGVGTEAFF.

V is TRBV2 and J is TRBJ2-1; no firm D call. With 8 bases removed from V and 0 bases from J, the gap between germline ends came to 14 bases. The germline CDR1 and CDR2 sequences are SNHLY and FYNNEI. This CDR3 comprises 15 residues. The CDR3 loop reads CASPTVPSSYNEQFF. Written as DNA, the CDR3 is TGTGCCAGCCCGACTGTCCCCTCCTCCTACAATGAGCAGTTCTTC.

This clone was observed a single time. The rearrangement uses TRBV7-3 and TRBJ2-1; maybe TRBD2 (6 bases). CDR3 size: 12 residues. The germline V gene encodes CDR1 SGHTA and CDR2 FQGTGA. V was cut by 3 bases and J by 9 bases, with 9 bases left in between. The DNA of the CDR3 is TGTGCCAGCAGCTTCGACGGGGGTGAGCAGTTCTTC. Protein: CASSFDGGEQFF. Based on the CDR3 plus reference TRBV7-3 and TRBJ2-1, the full variable domain is GAGVSQTPSNKVTEKGKYVELRCDPISGHTALYWYRQSLGQGPEFLIYFQGTGAADDSGLPNDRFFAVRPEGSVSTLKIQRTERGDSAVYLCASSFDGGEQFFGPGTRLTVL.

The V and J genes are TRBV9 and TRBJ2-7; D is possibly TRBD2 (5 bases). The V end was cut by 0 bases, the J end by 0 bases, with 7 bases between. CDR1 is SGDLS and CDR2 is YYNGEE in the germline V gene. The CDR3 runs to 14 residues. CDR3 in amino acids: CASSVEGSSYEQYF. DNA for the CDR3: TGTGCCAGCAGCGTAGAAGGGAGCTCCTACGAGCAGTACTTC.

V is TRBV6-1 and J is TRBJ2-1; 13 bases line up with TRBD2. Trimming cost V 7 bases and J 7 bases; bases outside gene matches: 7. The CDR3 loop spans 15 amino acids. The V gene's germline CDR1 is MNHNS and CDR2 SASEGT. CDR3 in amino acids: CASTEGLAGLNEQFF. Written as DNA, the CDR3 is TGTGCCAGCACCGAGGGACTAGCGGGACTGAATGAGCAGTTCTTC.

About this clone: This specimen includes other DNA sequences encoding the same CDR3. The chain joins TRBV5-1 to TRBJ2-7; 8 bases match TRBD2. The CDR3 consists of 19 residues. With 0 bases clipped from V and 6 bases from J, the junction kept 20 bases outside the gene matches. Germline-derived CDR1 and CDR2 are SGHRS and YFSETQ. The CDR3 sequence: CASSLGGTSGFMLEGEQYF. The CDR3 coding sequence is TGCGCCAGCAGCTTGGGGGGGACTAGTGGGTTCATGTTAGAGGGCGAGCAGTACTTC.

The chain recombines TRBV5-4 with TRBJ2-7; D gene ambiguous. Germline CDR1 is SGHNT and CDR2 is YYREEE (reference sequence). V lost 0 bases and J lost 2, with 12 bases in between. The CDR3 is 15 amino acids. The CDR3 region has the DNA TGTGCCAGCAGCTTGGACAGAGACCGGCCCTACGAGCAGTACTTC. Amino acid sequence: CASSLDRDRPYEQYF.

In nucleotides, the CDR3 is TGTGCCAGCAGCCAAGACGGCTCCTACGAGCAGTACTTC. Its protein is CASSQDGSYEQYF. V is TRBV4-2 and J is TRBJ2-7; D is ambiguous. V was shortened by 0 bases and J by 0 bases, with 3 bases between the two germline ends. Germline V gene lookup returns CDR1 LGHNA and CDR2 YNFKEQ. The CDR3 has 13 residues.

The chain has TRBV29-1 and TRBJ2-1, with 9 bases identical to TRBD2. Germline V gene sequence: CDR1 SQVTM, CDR2 ANQGSEA. The CDR3 loop spans 14 amino acids. The V segment lost 7 bases and the J segment 7 bases; nucleotides outside the gene matches: 11. This CDR3 is CSGTGLAILNEQFF. The DNA of the CDR3 is TGCAGCGGCACGGGACTAGCAATCCTTAATGAGCAGTTCTTC.

The chain uses TRBV18 and TRBJ1-2; 9 nucleotides agree with TRBD1. The V gene's germline CDR1 is KGHSH and CDR2 LQKENI. Losses at the gene ends were 5 bases for V and 8 bases for J; bases not matched to a gene: 12. CDR3 size: 15 residues. The CDR3 sequence is CASSSSGQGIKGYTF. The CDR3 DNA reads as TGTGCCAGCTCATCGTCGGGACAGGGAATTAAGGGCTACACCTTC.

The J gene is TRBJ2-2, the V gene TRBV10-3; 8 bases fit TRBD2. Germline-derived CDR1 and CDR2 are ENHRY and SYGVKD. The CDR3 sequence is 15 residues long. CDR3 residues: CPRGTGGSGTGELFF. The DNA of the CDR3 is TGTCCTAGGGGTACGGGAGGGAGCGGGACCGGGGAGCTGTTTTTT.

This clone was picked up a small number of times. This chain joins TRBV7-9 and TRBJ1-4; D ambiguous. This CDR3 region has 14 residues. Between the trimmed V and J ends, which lost 7 bases and 0 bases, there was a span of 9 bases. CDR1 SEHNR and CDR2 FQNEAQ come from the germline V gene (reference sequence). The CDR3 nucleotides read TGTGCCAGCACCGCGCTTGCAACTAATGAAAAACTGTTTTTT. Amino acids: CASTALATNEKLFF. The full variable domain, rest sourced from reference TRBV7-9 and TRBJ1-4, is DTGVSQNPRHKITKRGQNVTFRCDPISEHNRLYWYRQTLGQGPEFLTYFQNEAQLEKSRLLSDRFSAERPKGSFSTLEIQRTEQGDSAMYLCASTALATNEKLFFGSGTQLSVL.